This T cell receptor (beta chain) was observed in a study of Ad26.COV2.S vaccination and SARS-CoV-2 variants. The V and J ends lost 5 bases and 11 bases respectively, with 17 bases between them. Germline V gene lookup returns CDR1 SEHNR and CDR2 FQNEAQ (reference sequence). This CDR3 comprises 13 residues. Libraries were prepared by immunoSEQ multiplex PCR; TCRdb keeps only in-frame clonotypes and omits some of them. The table shows around 370,000 clones, with just over 90% occurring only once. The rearrangement uses TRBV7-9 and TRBJ2-3; D gene uncertain. The clonotype originates from a human donor who had recovered from COVID-19. This sample comprised peripheral blood, obtained after recovery from COVID-19. The CDR3 nucleotides read TGTGCCAGCAGCCCCCGTGGATTAGTAGAGCAGTATTTT. Translating it yields CASSPRGLVEQYF.